This T cell receptor (beta chain) was sequenced for a study of PD-1 blockade in classical Hodgkin lymphoma. Study overall: Nivolumab dosed at 3 mg/kg went to patients intravenously every 2 weeks. The study's findings and limits: CD8+ TCR diversity did not rise significantly by C4D1, unlike CD4+. Exclusion covered patients beginning nivolumab under 1 year post-ASCT. Patients with a complete response exhibited baseline diversity comparable to newly diagnosed patients.

Time point noted: cycle 4 day 1 (C4D1), after less than 7 weeks of nivolumab. All patients experienced relapse after autologous stem cell transplantation, and brentuximab vedotin exposure was variable. CDR1 and CDR2 from the germline V gene are MDHEN and SYDVKM. V was shortened by 3 bases and J by 1 base, with 9 bases between the two germline ends. This CDR3 has 14 amino acids. Data came from immunoSEQ multiplex PCR; TCRdb stores just in-frame clones and leaves some out. The table includes 6,600 or so clones, 76% detected once. Within the sample, this clone is large. Its target is unknown. J is TRBJ1-1 and V is TRBV28; possibly TRBD1 for D (5 bases). The TCR originated in a human donor with classical Hodgkin lymphoma. Sequencing was performed on peripheral blood mononuclear cells (PBMCs), taken before the fourth cycle of nivolumab. The CDR3 coding sequence is TGTGCCAGCAGTTTCGGCAGGGAGAACACTGAAGCTTTCTTT. Its translation is CASSFGRENTEAFF.